A few counts support the clone carrying this T cell receptor (beta chain). TCRdb processed the 5' RACE reads anew with MiXCR; each CDR3 protein has one entry. The data hold 300,000 or so distinct CDR3 sequences, with almost 4% observed a single time. The source of the sample is a study of T cells after yellow fever vaccination. The sequenced sample was PBMCs, obtained 5 days after the yellow fever booster vaccination. The sequence was obtained from a man aged 18 to 30 who received the YFV17D yellow fever vaccine.

CDR3 DNA: TGCGCCAGCAGTCAATCGTGGGGCACCATGAACACTGAAGCTTTCTTT. Protein product: CASSQSWGTMNTEAFF. The V gene is TRBV23-1, the J gene TRBJ1-1, with D perhaps matching TRBD1 (5 bases). TRBV23-1 is an ORF for which the function is uncertain. The CDR3 sequence is 16 residues long. Deletions cut 0 bases from V and 0 bases from J, with 11 bases between.